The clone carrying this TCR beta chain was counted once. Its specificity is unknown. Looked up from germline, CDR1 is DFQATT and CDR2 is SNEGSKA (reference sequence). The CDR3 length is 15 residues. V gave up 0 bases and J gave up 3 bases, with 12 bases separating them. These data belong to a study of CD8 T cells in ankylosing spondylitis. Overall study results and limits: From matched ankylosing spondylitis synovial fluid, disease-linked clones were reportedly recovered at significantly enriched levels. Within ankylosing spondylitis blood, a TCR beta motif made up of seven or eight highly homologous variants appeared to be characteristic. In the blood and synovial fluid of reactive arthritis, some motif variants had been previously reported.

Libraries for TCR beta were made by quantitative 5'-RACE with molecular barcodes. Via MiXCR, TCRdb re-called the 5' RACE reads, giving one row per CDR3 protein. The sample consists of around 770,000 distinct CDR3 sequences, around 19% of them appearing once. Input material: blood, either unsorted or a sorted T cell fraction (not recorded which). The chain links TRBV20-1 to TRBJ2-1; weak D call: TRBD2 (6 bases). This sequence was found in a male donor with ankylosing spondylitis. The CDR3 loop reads CSARETGAVYNEQFF. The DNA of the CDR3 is TGCAGTGCTAGAGAGACGGGAGCGGTCTACAATGAGCAGTTCTTC.